The sequence of this T cell receptor (beta chain) was determined in a study of blood T cell repertoires in COVID-19 (dated by TCRdb to 2019 to 2021). Concerning the study at large: Samples covering the acute and convalescent phases of COVID-19 were provided by collaborators in the United States, Italy and Spain. Subjects who had been exposed to COVID-19, were actively infected with it, or had recovered from it provided the deeply sampled blood TCRbeta repertoires that made up the dataset. Where HLA class I and class II types were available, the types were taken from metadata supplied by the sample provider, not from assay-based typing. The sample metadata nearly always contained a de-identified subject ID, COVID-19 status, age in years and sex. Samples were obtained from the ongoing ImmuneRACE study (first 160 participants) and from 1,200 or so subjects provided by 6 global collaborators. The prospective study material was composed of cDNA or gDNA derived from T cells, B-cell-depleted T cells, or PBMCs. The repertoires were released in a freely available public database meant as a resource for research on the immune response to SARS-CoV-2. Overall results and qualifications from the work: The quantity of clinical and demographic metadata differed by source and by participant and was supplied without curation.

Inclusive of the bounding cysteine and phenylalanine, the CDR3 is 15 residues long. Only the CDR3 portion is preserved as DNA: 45 bases, with reading frame beginning at the first base. CDR1 and CDR2 are read off the germline V gene as SNHLY and FYNNEI. V loses 8 bases at its end and J loses 0 bases; junction bases beyond the gene matches: 7. Of note for this clone: The antigen it recognizes is unknown. The record has no base qualities; no much larger clone is one base away.

TCRbeta CDR3 regions were amplified from genomic DNA using the immunoSEQ Assay, a bias-controlled multiplex PCR. The source study handled its data this way. Nucleated cell counts per sample were estimated from amplification of reference gene primers within the assay. Sequence reads were collapsed and filtered to measure the absolute abundance of every unique TCRbeta CDR3 rearrangement. Productive Simpson clonality was computed per sample as the square root of Simpson's diversity index over productive rearrangements. Entries here come from immuneACCESS through TCRdb and include only in-frame sequences with V and J called. Some clones fail to appear in such tables; in the studies checked, an unresolved V gene covers under half of the shortfall, and the cause of the remainder is unknown. That table gives V, J and clone size, and the DNA gave D and trimming. For this sample the table gives about 140,000 clones, of which around 86% were detected only once. The ten largest clones capture about 4% of the sample.

Each collaborating institution followed its own protocols to collect whole blood in K2EDTA tubes. For TCRbeta analysis, collaborators shipped samples as frozen whole blood, isolated PBMCs, or DNA extracted from either of those sample types. The chain links TRBV2 with TRBJ1-5, and 7 junction bases match TRBD1. The clonotype comes from an elderly woman with acute or convalescent COVID-19. Sequencing input: peripheral blood. The encoded CDR3 is CASVPDRASNQPQHF. The DNA is as follows: TGTGCCAGCGTGCCCGACAGGGCTAGCAATCAGCCCCAGCATTTT.